The clone carrying this T cell receptor beta chain occurred a few times. What it binds is not known. Assay: immunoSEQ multiplex PCR; the TCRdb copy retains only in-frame clones and omits some. Seen here are 250,000 to 400,000 clones, nearly 90% observed once, and the top ten hold approximately 0.9%. After removal of 4 bases from V and 5 bases from J, the junction contained 5 bases not matched to a gene. Germline V gene lookup returns CDR1 MGHDK and CDR2 SYGVNS. CDR3 size: 14 residues. The data originate from a study of cytomegalovirus exposure and HLA in healthy donors. About the study: The same platform was used for the 120 or so validation repertoires as for the approximately 730 first-cohort repertoires, as reported in a later analysis. Broader study findings: The study put 160 or so TCR beta chains on its list as cytomegalovirus-associated.

This TCR derives from a man under 40 in good health and CMV-seronegative. The chain uses TRBV25-1 and TRBJ1-3, with 7 bases lining up with TRBD1. Sequenced: PBMCs. The CDR3 loop reads CASSARTGRNTIYF. CDR3 nucleotides: TGTGCCAGCAGTGCCAGGACAGGTAGAAACACCATATATTTT.